Listed here are 30 T cell receptor beta chains from one sample, sequenced in a study of T cell repertoires in cytomegalovirus infection. These receptors' antigens are unknown. TCRdb reprocessed the reads via MiXCR and lists one record per CDR3 protein. The top ten hold 12% of the sample, which has about 830,000 distinct CDR3 sequences, approximately 30% seen once. The source material was cultured CD8+ T cells from PBMCs, sampled from culture after CMV antigen stimulation. These receptors came from a human donor in good health (CMV status not recorded). Some clones in this sample may be carry-over from other donors' samples.

This clonotype was picked up a small number of times. The chain joins TRBV12-3 or TRBV12-4 to TRBJ2-3; TRBD2 aligns across 14 bases. Trimming took 7 bases from V and 5 from J; bases not matched to a gene: 11. The CDR3 has 17 amino acids. CDR3: CASTPGLAGGPQDTQYF. Here the CDR3 DNA reads TGTGCCAGCACCCCAGGACTAGCGGGGGGCCCCCAAGATACGCAGTATTTT.

The chain is built from TRBV27 and TRBJ1-2; 7 nucleotides match TRBD1. This CDR3 has 15 amino acids. The V and J ends lost 5 bases and 1 base, in that order; junction bases with no gene match: 7. Germline loops: CDR1 MNHEY, CDR2 SMNVEV (reference sequence). CDR3: CASSPGTVLNYGYTF. The CDR3 DNA reads as TGTGCCAGCAGTCCCGGGACAGTCCTTAACTATGGCTACACCTTC.

The V call is TRBV3-1, the J call TRBJ2-7; tentatively, D is TRBD1 or TRBD2 (5 bases each). The germline V gene has CDR1 LGHDT and CDR2 YNNKEL (reference sequence). V dropped 1 base and J dropped 4 bases, with 14 bases sitting between them. The CDR3 has 15 residues. DNA for the CDR3: TGTGCCAGCAGCCAAGCCCCGGGGCAGTATTACGAGCAGTACTTC. It yields the protein CASSQAPGQYYEQYF.

The sample holds many counts of this clonotype. This chain uses TRBV9 with TRBJ2-6; no clear D. Germline V lookup: CDR1 SGDLS, CDR2 YYNGEE. Trimming left V 0 bases short and J 4 bases short, with 11 bases between. CDR3 size: 16 residues. The CDR3 DNA follows: TGTGCCAGCAGCGTAGAGGTGGTGGCAGGGGCCAACGTCCTGACTTTC. Protein: CASSVEVVAGANVLTF.

This clonotype was picked up a small number of times. The chain uses TRBV7-9 and TRBJ1-1, with D possibly TRBD1 on 5 matching bases. In germline, CDR1 is SEHNR, CDR2 FQNEAQ (reference sequence). Between the trimmed V and J ends, which lost 4 bases and 0 bases, there was a span of 9 bases. The CDR3 loop spans 14 amino acids. The CDR3 region has the DNA TGTGCCAGCAGCTGGGACGGCATGAACACTGAAGCTTTCTTT. Translation gives CASSWDGMNTEAFF.

This clonotype has a handful of counts. This rearrangement joins TRBV7-9 to TRBJ2-5; D perhaps matches TRBD2 (6 bases). CDR1 and CDR2 (germline): SEHNR, FQNEAQ (reference sequence). The CDR3 has 14 amino acids. V was pared by 5 bases and J by 5 bases, with 15 bases between. The chain's CDR3 is CASSPRPGVETQYF. The CDR3, as DNA: TGTGCCAGCAGCCCCCGTCCGGGGGTGGAGACCCAGTACTTC.

The chain combines TRBV19 with TRBJ2-7, with a tentative D call TRBD1 (6 bases). Trimming shortened V by 7 bases and J by 2 bases, and 12 bases separated the two germline ends. The germline gives CDR1 LNHDA, CDR2 SQIVND (reference sequence). The CDR3 spans 13 residues. CDR3 in DNA: TGTGCCAGTATGGGCGACAGGCCCTACGAGCAGTACTTC. Translation: CASMGDRPYEQYF.

This clonotype was seen repeatedly, ten times or more. V is TRBV7-2 and J is TRBJ1-2; D might be TRBD1 (6 bases). There are 14 residues in the CDR3. Trimming cost V 1 base and J 7 bases, with 13 bases left between them. Per germline, CDR1 SGHTA and CDR2 FQGNSA. DNA for the CDR3: TGTGCCAGCAGCTTAGGGAGACAGGCGGGTGGCTACACCTTC. Its protein is CASSLGRQAGGYTF. The variable domain in full, completed from reference TRBV7-2 and TRBJ1-2, reads GAGVSQSPSNKVTEKGKDVELRCDPISGHTALYWYRQSLGQGLEFLIYFQGNSAPDKSGLPSDRFSAERTGGSVSTLTIQRTQQEDSAVYLCASSLGRQAGGYTFGSGTRLTVV.

The chain is built from TRBV10-2 and TRBJ1-1, with unresolved D. Germline CDR1 reads WSHSY; CDR2 reads SAAADI. V shed 0 bases and J shed 1 base, with 9 bases lying between them. The CDR3 is made up of 15 amino acids. CDR3 nucleotides: TGCGCCAGCAGTGAGTCCCCTCGGGGGAACACTGAAGCTTTCTTT. This gives the protein CASSESPRGNTEAFF.

This clonotype was observed a handful of times. The V call is TRBV19, the J call TRBJ2-3; D gene ambiguous. The V gene's germline CDR1 is LNHDA and CDR2 SQIVND (reference sequence). The CDR3 is 14 amino acids. The V end lost 8 bases, the J end lost 5 bases, and 17 bases lay between the germline ends. The CDR3 protein is CASSKGQVIDTQYF. The CDR3, as DNA: TGTGCCAGTTCCAAAGGGCAGGTTATAGATACGCAGTATTTT.

For the CDR3, the DNA is TGTGCCAGCAGTAAAGGGACGGGGAGATTAGCCAAAAACATTCAGTACTTC. It is translated as CASSKGTGRLAKNIQYF. The chain combines TRBV27 with TRBJ2-4; D could derive from TRBD1 or TRBD2 (5 bases each). V lost 5 bases, J lost 0 bases, and 17 bases lay in between. From germline, CDR1 is MNHEY and CDR2 SMNVEV (reference sequence). The CDR3 totals 17 residues.

The chain is built from TRBV12-3 or TRBV12-4 and TRBJ2-1, with D unresolved. This CDR3 has 15 residues. With 4 bases removed from V and 4 bases from J, the gap between germline ends came to 14 bases. The CDR3 nucleotides are TGTGCCAGCAGTTATCATCAGGCGAGATACAATGAGCAGTTCTTC. It codes for CASSYHQARYNEQFF.

In its sample, this clonotype was seen a few times. The genes are TRBV27 and TRBJ2-7; tentative D call: TRBD2 (7 bases). V lost 8 bases and J lost 2, with 22 bases in between. CDR1 MNHEY and CDR2 SMNVEV come from the germline V gene (reference sequence). The CDR3 runs 16 residues. CDR3 residues: CASCSGGAFMTYEQYV. CDR3 in DNA: TGTGCCAGCTGTAGTGGGGGGGCGTTCATGACCTACGAGCAGTACGTC.

There are a few counts of this clonotype. The V and J genes are TRBV27 and TRBJ1-5, with TRBD1 matching over 11 bases. The germline V gene encodes CDR1 MNHEY and CDR2 SMNVEV (reference sequence). There are 14 residues in the CDR3. With V trimmed by 7 bases and J by 6 bases, 5 bases remained unmatched. CDR3 sequence: CASTSGTGGQPQHF. DNA of the CDR3: TGTGCCAGCACTTCCGGGACAGGGGGTCAGCCCCAGCATTTT.

This clonotype has at least ten counts. The chain joins TRBV7-2 to TRBJ1-2; D not resolved. The V end was cut by 5 bases, the J end by 3 bases, with 10 bases between. The CDR3 has 13 amino acids. In germline, CDR1 is SGHTA, CDR2 FQGNSA. This CDR3 is CASSTFGDYGYTF. CDR3 nucleotide sequence: TGTGCCAGCAGCACATTCGGGGACTATGGCTACACCTTC.

This clonotype was recorded many times. This chain joins TRBV7-8 and TRBJ2-1, with 9 bases that match TRBD1. This CDR3 has 15 amino acids. Germline trimming cut 5 bases from V and 6 bases from J; bases unmatched to any gene: 8. CDR1 and CDR2 from the germline V gene are SGHVS and FQNEAQ. The CDR3 DNA reads as TGTGCCAGCAGCCAGGGACAGGGCCGTCTCAATGAGCAGTTCTTC. It is translated as CASSQGQGRLNEQFF.

This clonotype was found many times. This rearrangement joins TRBV6-2 or TRBV6-3 to TRBJ2-3; D uncertain. In germline, CDR1 is MNHEY, CDR2 SVGEGT. Between the trimmed V and J ends, which lost 0 bases and 1 base, there was a span of 8 bases. The CDR3 is 15 residues long. The CDR3 sequence is CASSYSWQGTDTQYF. CDR3 nucleotides: TGTGCCAGCAGTTACTCTTGGCAGGGCACAGATACGCAGTATTTT.

This clonotype was seen a few times. The chain couples TRBV20-1 to TRBJ1-2; TRBD1 agrees at 12 bases. The germline gives CDR1 DFQATT, CDR2 SNEGSKA (reference sequence). The CDR3 loop spans 13 amino acids. V gave up 5 bases and J gave up 7 bases; unmatched junction bases: 5. The CDR3 DNA sequence: TGCAGTGCTTCCGGGACAGGGGGCAGTGGCTACACCTTC. Protein product: CSASGTGGSGYTF.

This clonotype was found many times. The genes are TRBV7-9 and TRBJ2-2; D uncertain. The CDR3 totals 12 residues. V dropped 2 bases and J dropped 6 bases, with 4 bases sitting between them. Germline V gives CDR1 SEHNR, CDR2 FQNEAQ (reference sequence). The CDR3 region has the DNA TGTGCCAGCAGCTTAAAAGCCGGGGAGCTGTTTTTT. The encoded protein is CASSLKAGELFF.

This clonotype appeared a single time. The chain uses TRBV6-6 and TRBJ1-5; 8 bases match TRBD1. Germline CDR1 and CDR2: MNHNY and SVGAGI (reference sequence). The CDR3 runs to 17 residues. V lost 0 bases, J lost 3 bases, and 7 bases stayed unmatched. CDR3 amino acids: CASSYSTDRGLNQPQHF. The DNA of the CDR3 is TGTGCCAGCAGTTACTCCACCGACAGGGGCCTCAATCAGCCCCAGCATTTT.

This clonotype was found a few times. The gene calls are TRBV6-2 or TRBV6-3 and TRBJ1-1, with TRBD1 identical over 7 bases. CDR1 is MNHEY and CDR2 is SVGEGT in the germline V gene. V dropped 6 bases and J dropped 1; count of bases not matched to a gene: 14. CDR3 length: 17 residues. The DNA for the CDR3 is TGTGCCAGCAGAACTACAATCAGGGACAGACCGAACACTGAAGCTTTCTTT. This codes for CASRTTIRDRPNTEAFF.

The chain recombines TRBV27 with TRBJ1-1, with unresolved D. V dropped 0 bases and J dropped 7 bases, with 9 bases sitting between them. The CDR3 contains 13 residues. Germline loops: CDR1 MNHEY, CDR2 SMNVEV (reference sequence). The CDR3 loop is CASSLSEWSEAFF. In DNA form, the CDR3 reads TGTGCCAGCAGTTTATCCGAGTGGAGTGAAGCTTTCTTT.

The CDR3 protein is CASSGYTGELFF. CDR3 nucleotide sequence: TGCGCCAGCAGCGGGTACACCGGGGAGCTGTTTTTT. The V and J genes are TRBV5-1 and TRBJ2-2, with D hard to call. CDR3 size: 12 residues. The V gene's germline CDR1 is SGHRS and CDR2 YFSETQ. V was shortened by 4 bases and J by 3 bases, with 4 bases between the two germline ends.

For this clonotype: A much more abundant neighbour one base away suggests this may be a read error. The J gene is TRBJ2-1, the V gene TRBV7-3; 9 bases agree with TRBD2. V lost 5 bases, J lost 2 bases, and 4 bases stayed unmatched. The germline gives CDR1 SGHTA, CDR2 FQGTGA. The CDR3 loop spans 15 amino acids. The CDR3 reads CASSVCGGAYNEQFF. DNA of the CDR3: TGTGCCAGCAGCGTTTGCGGGGGGGCCTACAATGAGCAGTTCTTC. Full variable domain (missing parts from reference TRBV7-3 and TRBJ2-1): GAGVSQTPSNKVTEKGKYVELRCDPISGHTALYWYRQSLGQGPEFLIYFQGTGAADDSGLPNDRFFAVRPEGSVSTLKIQRTERGDSAVYLCASSVCGGAYNEQFFGPGTRLTVL.

This chain joins TRBV7-9 and TRBJ2-1; 9 positions agree with TRBD2. The length of the CDR3 is 18 residues. Germline assignment: CDR1 SEHNR and CDR2 FQNEAQ (reference sequence). V was clipped by 5 bases and J by 3 bases; unmatched bases: 14. The CDR3 loop is CASSIVSTGTSSYNEQFF. The DNA of the CDR3 is TGTGCCAGCAGCATAGTCTCGACCGGGACTAGCAGCTACAATGAGCAGTTCTTC.

The CDR3 region is CASSYPDRGKPGYTF. CDR3 coding DNA: TGTGCCAGCAGCTATCCGGACAGGGGAAAGCCTGGCTACACCTTC. The V and J genes are TRBV5-4 and TRBJ1-2, with TRBD1 matching over 9 bases. Germline lookup yields CDR1 SGHNT and CDR2 YYREEE (reference sequence). The CDR3 spans 15 residues. The V gene end was trimmed by 3 bases and the J gene end by 7 bases; junction bases not matched to a gene: 10. Together with reference TRBV5-4 and TRBJ1-2, the CDR3 gives the full variable domain: ETGVTQSPTHLIKTRGQQVTLRCSSQSGHNTVSWYQQALGQGPQFIFQYYREEENGRGNFPPRFSGLQFPNYSSELNVNALELDDSALYLCASSYPDRGKPGYTFGSGTRLTVV.

The chain couples TRBV25-1 to TRBJ2-2; D is uncertain. This CDR3 contains 15 residues. Germline CDR1 and CDR2: MGHDK and SYGVNS. With 2 bases removed from V and 1 base from J, the gap between germline ends came to 8 bases. CDR3 region: CASSELRKNTGELFF. CDR3 bases: TGTGCCAGCAGTGAACTAAGGAAGAACACCGGGGAGCTGTTTTTT.

In its sample, this clonotype was seen a few times. V gene TRBV12-3 or TRBV12-4 combines with J gene TRBJ2-1; 8 positions agree with TRBD2. This CDR3 has 15 amino acids. After removal of 7 bases from V and 0 bases from J, the junction contained 5 bases not matched to a gene. In DNA form, the CDR3 reads TGTGCCAGCACCATTAGCGGGGCCTCCTACAATGAGCAGTTCTTC. Amino acids: CASTISGASYNEQFF.

This rearrangement joins TRBV14 to TRBJ1-1; possibly TRBD1 for D (5 bases). The germline gives CDR1 SGHDN, CDR2 FVKESK. V was cut by 1 base and J by 5 bases, with 11 bases left in between. CDR3 length equals 14 residues. CDR3 in DNA: TGTGCCAGCAGCCAAGTATCGGGACTTACTGAAGCTTTCTTT. It codes for CASSQVSGLTEAFF.

The CDR3: CASSMRSATGELFF. DNA for the CDR3: TGTGCCAGCAGCATGAGGTCAGCTACCGGGGAGCTGTTTTTT. V usage is TRBV5-4 and J usage is TRBJ2-2; D unclear. CDR3 length: 14 amino acids. V lost 4 bases and J lost 5, with 12 bases in between. Germline V CDR1 and CDR2: SGHNT, YYREEE (reference sequence). The full variable domain, with the rest looked up from reference TRBV5-4 and TRBJ2-2, is ETGVTQSPTHLIKTRGQQVTLRCSSQSGHNTVSWYQQALGQGPQFIFQYYREEENGRGNFPPRFSGLQFPNYSSELNVNALELDDSALYLCASSMRSATGELFFGEGSRLTVL.